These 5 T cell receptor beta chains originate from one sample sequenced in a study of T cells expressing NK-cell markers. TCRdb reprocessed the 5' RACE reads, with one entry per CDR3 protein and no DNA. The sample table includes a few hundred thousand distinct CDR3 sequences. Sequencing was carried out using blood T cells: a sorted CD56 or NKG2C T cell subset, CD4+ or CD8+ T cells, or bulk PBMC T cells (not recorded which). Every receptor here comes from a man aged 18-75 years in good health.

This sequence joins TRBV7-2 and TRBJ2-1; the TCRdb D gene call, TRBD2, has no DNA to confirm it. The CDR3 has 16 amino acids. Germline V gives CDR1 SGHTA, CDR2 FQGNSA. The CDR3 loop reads CASSPFGTSPLNEQFF.

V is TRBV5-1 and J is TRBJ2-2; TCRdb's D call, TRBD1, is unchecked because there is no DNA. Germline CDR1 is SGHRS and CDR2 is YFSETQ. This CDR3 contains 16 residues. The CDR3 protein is CASSSPGRPKGGELFF. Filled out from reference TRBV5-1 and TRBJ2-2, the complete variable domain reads KAGVTQTPRYLIKTRGQQVTLSCSPISGHRSVSWYQQTPGQGLQFLFEYFSETQRNKGNFPGRFSGRQFSNSRSEMNVSTLELGDSALYLCASSSPGRPKGGELFFGEGSRLTVL.

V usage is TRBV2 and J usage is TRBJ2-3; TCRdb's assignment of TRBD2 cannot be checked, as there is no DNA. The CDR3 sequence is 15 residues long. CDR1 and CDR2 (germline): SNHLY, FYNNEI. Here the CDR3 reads CASAQLGLTTDTQYF.

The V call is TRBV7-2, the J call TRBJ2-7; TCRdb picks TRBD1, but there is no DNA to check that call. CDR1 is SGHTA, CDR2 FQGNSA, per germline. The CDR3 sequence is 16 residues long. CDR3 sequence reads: CASSSRGGAGAYEQYF.

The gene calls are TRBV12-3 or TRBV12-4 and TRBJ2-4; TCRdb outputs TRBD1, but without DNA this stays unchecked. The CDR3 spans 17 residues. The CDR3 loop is CASRLTGGGLIKNIQYF.